This is a list of T cell receptor beta chains from one sample in a study of T cells in Graves' hyperthyroidism and ophthalmopathy. MiXCR was run by TCRdb on the multiplex PCR reads, yielding one entry per CDR3 protein. The data contain approximately 430,000 distinct CDR3 sequences, 15% to 19% of them seen just once; the ten biggest clones take up about 7.7%. The sample consisted of blood. The receptor source for this set is a woman in her late teens or twenties with Graves' hyperthyroidism. CDR3s include the opening cysteine and the closing phenylalanine or tryptophan. The D gene is left open where the match is weak. Rows give clone size only sometimes, using once, few, many, or a class for an expanded clone.

j_gene: TRBJ1-6; abundance: .; d_gene: .; v_gene: TRBV7-9; CDR3aa: CASTPERVPKSNSPLHF; CDR3nt: TGTGCCAGCACCCCCGAGAGAGTCCCTAAAAGTAATTCACCCCTCCACTTT
j_gene: TRBJ2-5; abundance: .; d_gene: TRBD2; v_gene: TRBV5-1; CDR3aa: CASSWEILAGGTQYF; CDR3nt: TGCGCCAGCAGCTGGGAAATACTAGCGGGAGGGACCCAGTACTTC
j_gene: TRBJ1-4; abundance: .; d_gene: .; v_gene: TRBV5-4; CDR3aa: CASSLDGRAEKLFF; CDR3nt: TGTGCCAGCAGCTTGGATGGCAGGGCTGAAAAACTGTTTTTT
j_gene: TRBJ1-6; abundance: many; d_gene: TRBD1; v_gene: TRBV27; CDR3aa: CASRAQEDRGNNSPLHF; CDR3nt: TGTGCCAGCAGGGCCCAAGAAGACAGGGGTAATAATTCACCCCTCCACTTT
j_gene: TRBJ2-1; abundance: .; d_gene: TRBD1; v_gene: TRBV19; CDR3aa: CASKDRQGAYNEQFF; CDR3nt: TGTGCCAGTAAGGATCGACAGGGGGCCTACAATGAGCAGTTCTTC
j_gene: TRBJ2-7; abundance: once; d_gene: .; v_gene: TRBV27; CDR3aa: CAISDTQGPSYEQYF; CDR3nt: TGTGCCATCAGTGATACGCAGGGACCCTCCTACGAGCAGTACTTC
j_gene: TRBJ2-7; abundance: many; d_gene: TRBD1; v_gene: TRBV7-9; CDR3aa: CASSFGQGRTYEQYF; CDR3nt: TGTGCCAGCAGCTTCGGACAGGGGAGGACCTACGAGCAGTACTTC
j_gene: TRBJ1-1; abundance: many; d_gene: .; v_gene: TRBV11-2; CDR3aa: CASSSRGLNTEAFF; CDR3nt: TGTGCCAGCAGCTCCAGGGGTCTGAACACTGAAGCTTTCTTT
j_gene: TRBJ1-5; abundance: few; d_gene: .; v_gene: TRBV2; CDR3aa: CASSPPDGARYDSNQPQHF; CDR3nt: TGTGCCAGCAGCCCACCGGACGGAGCGCGTTATGATAGCAATCAGCCCCAGCATTTT
j_gene: TRBJ2-1; abundance: .; d_gene: .; v_gene: TRBV3-1; CDR3aa: CASSQAGGNEQFF; CDR3nt: TGTGCCAGCAGCCAAGCCGGCGGCAATGAGCAGTTCTTC
j_gene: TRBJ2-3; abundance: many; d_gene: .; v_gene: TRBV5-1; CDR3aa: CASRRTAIDTQYF; CDR3nt: TGCGCCAGCAGGCGGACAGCTATAGATACGCAGTATTTT
j_gene: TRBJ1-2; abundance: many; d_gene: TRBD1; v_gene: TRBV10-3; CDR3aa: CAISPGTGDRDGYTF; CDR3nt: TGTGCCATCAGTCCCGGGACAGGGGACCGGGATGGCTACACCTTC
j_gene: TRBJ2-2; abundance: few; d_gene: .; v_gene: TRBV7-7; CDR3aa: CASRPQGSNTGELFF; CDR3nt: TGTGCTAGCAGACCACAGGGTTCGAACACCGGGGAGCTGTTTTTT
j_gene: TRBJ2-1; abundance: many; d_gene: .; v_gene: TRBV7-9; CDR3aa: CASSLGRDDEQFF; CDR3nt: TGTGCCAGCAGCTTAGGACGGGATGATGAGCAGTTCTTC
j_gene: TRBJ2-2; abundance: many; d_gene: .; v_gene: TRBV6-1; CDR3aa: CASSEWTANTGELFF; CDR3nt: TGTGCCAGCAGTGAATGGACAGCTAACACCGGGGAGCTGTTTTTT
j_gene: TRBJ1-5; abundance: few; d_gene: TRBD1; v_gene: TRBV6-1; CDR3aa: CASILGTGANNQPQHF; CDR3nt: TGTGCCAGCATCCTGGGGACAGGGGCAAACAATCAGCCCCAGCATTTT
j_gene: TRBJ2-7; abundance: few; d_gene: TRBD2; v_gene: TRBV6-1; CDR3aa: CASGPSGVEGEQYF; CDR3nt: TGTGCCAGCGGGCCTAGCGGGGTAGAAGGGGAGCAGTACTTC
j_gene: TRBJ1-1; abundance: few; d_gene: .; v_gene: TRBV5-1; CDR3aa: CASGGLGFTEAFF; CDR3nt: TGCGCCAGCGGCGGGCTCGGGTTCACTGAAGCTTTCTTT
j_gene: TRBJ1-4; abundance: many; d_gene: TRBD1; v_gene: TRBV7-9; CDR3aa: CASSRTGANEKLFF; CDR3nt: TGTGCCAGCAGCCGGACAGGGGCCAATGAAAAACTGTTTTTT
j_gene: TRBJ1-4; abundance: many; d_gene: .; v_gene: TRBV27; CDR3aa: CASSWTVSDNEKLFF; CDR3nt: TGTGCCAGCAGTTGGACAGTGAGTGATAATGAAAAACTGTTTTTT
j_gene: TRBJ2-2; abundance: few; d_gene: TRBD2; v_gene: TRBV14; CDR3aa: CASSPPGGRNTGELFF; CDR3nt: TGTGCCAGCAGCCCACCGGGGGGGCGGAACACCGGGGAGCTGTTTTTT
j_gene: TRBJ1-5; abundance: many; d_gene: .; v_gene: TRBV6-2/TRBV6-3; CDR3aa: CASLSSGPGNQPQHF; CDR3nt: TGTGCCAGCCTCTCGTCGGGGCCGGGCAATCAGCCCCAGCATTTT
j_gene: TRBJ2-5; abundance: many; d_gene: .; v_gene: TRBV11-3; CDR3aa: CASSLDPPWSGSGTQYF; CDR3nt: TGTGCCAGCAGCTTAGATCCGCCGTGGAGTGGGAGCGGGACCCAGTACTTC
j_gene: TRBJ2-5; abundance: few; d_gene: .; v_gene: TRBV5-5; CDR3aa: CASSYPGAPKETQYF; CDR3nt: TGTGCCAGCAGCTACCCCGGGGCGCCCAAAGAGACCCAGTACTTC
j_gene: TRBJ2-1; abundance: few; d_gene: TRBD2; v_gene: TRBV4-1; CDR3aa: CASSLRGLAGDGEQFF; CDR3nt: TGCGCCAGCAGCCTTCGCGGACTAGCGGGAGATGGTGAGCAGTTCTTC
j_gene: TRBJ2-5; abundance: few; d_gene: .; v_gene: TRBV19; CDR3aa: CASSGPWQGQTQYF; CDR3nt: TGTGCCAGTAGTGGCCCGTGGCAGGGGCAGACCCAGTACTTC
j_gene: TRBJ1-2; abundance: many; d_gene: TRBD1; v_gene: TRBV6-5; CDR3aa: CASSYNGQGGGYTF; CDR3nt: TGTGCCAGCAGTTACAACGGACAGGGTGGTGGCTACACCTTC
j_gene: TRBJ1-6; abundance: many; d_gene: .; v_gene: TRBV7-9; CDR3aa: CASSFGGDNSPLHF; CDR3nt: TGTGCCAGCAGCTTTGGAGGGGACAATTCACCCCTCCACTTT
j_gene: TRBJ2-3; abundance: many; d_gene: TRBD2; v_gene: TRBV20-1; CDR3aa: CSASTSGRDTQYF; CDR3nt: TGCAGTGCTTCGACTAGCGGGAGAGATACGCAGTATTTT
j_gene: TRBJ2-7; abundance: many; d_gene: .; v_gene: TRBV27; CDR3aa: CASSLGPGAARYF; CDR3nt: TGTGCCAGCAGTTTAGGTCCCGGGGCCGCGCGGTACTTC
j_gene: TRBJ2-7; abundance: .; d_gene: TRBD1; v_gene: TRBV20-1; CDR3aa: CSAATGRYAEQYF; CDR3nt: TGCAGTGCTGCGACAGGGCGGTACGCCGAGCAGTACTTC
j_gene: TRBJ2-7; abundance: few; d_gene: TRBD2; v_gene: TRBV3-1; CDR3aa: CASSGTSGSTEQYF; CDR3nt: TGTGCCAGCAGCGGGACTAGCGGGAGTACCGAGCAGTACTTC
j_gene: TRBJ2-1; abundance: many; d_gene: TRBD1; v_gene: TRBV3-1; CDR3aa: CASSGQGRYYNEQFF; CDR3nt: TGTGCCAGCAGCGGACAGGGGCGCTACTACAATGAGCAGTTCTTC
j_gene: TRBJ2-5; abundance: many; d_gene: TRBD2; v_gene: TRBV13; CDR3aa: CASSLTAAGGPETQYF; CDR3nt: TGTGCCAGCAGCTTAACCGCGGCGGGGGGCCCAGAGACCCAGTACTTC
j_gene: TRBJ1-1; abundance: few; d_gene: .; v_gene: TRBV18; CDR3aa: CASSPFFGGGNLGTEAFF; CDR3nt: TGTGCCAGCTCACCCTTTTTCGGGGGCGGTAATTTGGGAACTGAAGCTTTCTTT
j_gene: TRBJ2-7; abundance: many; d_gene: .; v_gene: TRBV5-1; CDR3aa: CASSLARGPVSSYEQYF; CDR3nt: TGCGCCAGCAGCTTGGCCAGGGGTCCAGTGAGCTCCTACGAGCAGTACTTC